This TCR beta chain is from a study of shared clonotypes between healthy human individuals. The wider study: Per donor, three plates held CD4 naive cells, three held CD4 memory, two held CD8 naive and one held CD8 memory.

Using immunoSEQ multiplex PCR, the repertoire was profiled, and TCRdb retains in-frame clones only, with some absent. The table lists fewer than 3 million clones, around 92% of them singletons. The donors were all Caucasian adults (living in Nashville, Tennessee). V was pared by 7 bases and J by 1 base, with 11 bases between. CDR1 and CDR2 (germline): MNHNY, SVGAGI (reference sequence). The CDR3 totals 14 residues. The receptor was derived from a young man in good health. Some clones in this sample may be carry-over from other donors' samples. The sequencing input was naive CD4+ T cells from PBMCs. Documented subset: CD45RA+ positively selected. The chain uses TRBV6-6 and TRBJ1-3; D not certain. In DNA form, the CDR3 reads TGTGCCAGCATGACGCTACAATCTGGAAACACCATATATTTT. Translating it yields CASMTLQSGNTIYF.